What follows are 9 T cell receptor beta chains derived from one specimen sequenced in a study of blood T cell repertoires in COVID-19. Assay used: immunoSEQ multiplex PCR; TCRdb lists only in-frame clones, some missing. The repertoire holds some 220,000 clones, around 85% seen once, with approximately 2.4% in the top ten. Sequenced: peripheral blood. Receptors were obtained from a woman in her sixties or seventies with COVID-19, enrolled during active disease.

There are a few counts of this clone. The rearrangement uses TRBV5-4 and TRBJ2-1; D remains ambiguous. Trimming stripped 3 bases from V and 1 base from J, with 14 bases between. The CDR3 is 16 amino acids. The germline V gene has CDR1 SGHNT and CDR2 YYREEE (reference sequence). CDR3 protein: CASSSPPEKSYNEQFF. The CDR3 DNA reads as TGTGCCAGCAGCTCGCCTCCGGAGAAGTCCTACAATGAGCAGTTCTTC.

The chain combines TRBV11-3 with TRBJ2-3; 9 bases fit TRBD2. CDR1 is SGHNT and CDR2 is YENEEA in the germline V gene. This CDR3 is 19 amino acids long. The V segment lost 4 bases and the J segment 1 base; nucleotides outside the gene matches: 15. As DNA, the CDR3 is TGTGCCAGCAGCTCAGGCCTTTTTAATATAGCGGGAGGCACAGATACGCAGTATTTT. Protein: CASSSGLFNIAGGTDTQYF.

J is TRBJ2-3 and V is TRBV6-5, with D maybe TRBD2 (5 bases). Germline V gene lookup returns CDR1 MNHEY and CDR2 SVGAGI. CDR3 length: 15 residues. V lost 6 bases, J lost 7 bases, and 20 bases lay in between. CDR3 region: CASSPRLGSVYTQYF. The CDR3 coding sequence is TGTGCCAGCAGCCCCAGACTGGGGAGTGTTTATACGCAGTATTTT.

This chain links TRBV9 with TRBJ1-2; D is unclear. V was trimmed by 5 bases and J by 8 bases, leaving 16 bases between them. Germline CDR1 reads SGDLS; CDR2 reads YYNGEE. This CDR3 spans 13 amino acids. The CDR3 is CASSFPGKGGYTF. The CDR3 DNA follows: TGTGCCAGCAGTTTCCCGGGAAAGGGAGGCTACACCTTC.

This CDR3 reads CATSDWGADYGYTF. The CDR3 DNA reads TGTGCCACCAGTGATTGGGGCGCGGACTATGGCTACACCTTC. V usage is TRBV24-1 and J usage is TRBJ1-2; D is possibly TRBD1 (5 bases). Trimming removed 2 bases at V and 3 bases at J, with 9 bases between. Germline-derived CDR1 and CDR2 are KGHDR and SFDVKD. This CDR3 has 14 amino acids.

The rearrangement uses TRBV19 and TRBJ1-5, with a possible D match to TRBD1 (6 bases). The CDR3 length is 16 residues. Germline V gives CDR1 LNHDA, CDR2 SQIVND (reference sequence). V was clipped by 3 bases and J by 5 bases, with 17 bases between them. CDR3 protein: CASSMTRGRGDQPQHF. The CDR3 nucleotides read TGTGCCAGTAGTATGACCAGGGGCAGAGGGGATCAGCCCCAGCATTTT.

The chain uses TRBV5-1 and TRBJ1-5; 7 bases match TRBD1. Germline CDR1 reads SGHRS; CDR2 reads YFSETQ. The CDR3 runs 15 residues. V lost 0 bases to trimming and J lost 6 bases; unmatched junction nucleotides: 6. The CDR3 DNA sequence: TGCGCCAGCAGCTTGGGACAGGGACTGGGTCAGCCCCAGCATTTT. Translated: CASSLGQGLGQPQHF.

The V and J genes are TRBV7-2 and TRBJ1-4, with D tentatively TRBD1 (6 bases). The CDR3 is 16 residues long. The germline V gene has CDR1 SGHTA and CDR2 FQGNSA. V was pared by 1 base and J by 4 bases, with 13 bases between. The CDR3 spells CASSLGGGTINEKLFF. CDR3 bases: TGTGCCAGCAGCTTAGGCGGGGGGACAATTAATGAAAAACTGTTTTTT.

The chain couples TRBV19 to TRBJ1-5, with D uncertain. The CDR3 is 14 residues long. Between the trimmed V and J ends, which lost 6 bases and 0 bases, there was a span of 9 bases. Germline V gene lookup returns CDR1 LNHDA and CDR2 SQIVND (reference sequence). CDR3 DNA: TGTGCCAGTAGAGAGGGAAATAGCAATCAGCCCCAGCATTTT. Its protein is CASREGNSNQPQHF.